This T cell receptor (beta chain) was obtained from a study of identical twins. Study findings and constraints: Cord blood beta clonotypes that were abundant carried fewer insertions, and memory repertoires showed no such trend. Potential partial confounding of zero-insertion analyses by invariant MAIT and iNKT cells was noted.

This CDR3 has 15 residues. Germline V lookup: CDR1 MDHEN, CDR2 SYDVKM. V was pared by 3 bases and J by 6 bases, with 15 bases between. TCRdb itself ran the 5' RACE reads through MiXCR, one entry per CDR3 protein. The table includes 250,000 to 300,000 distinct CDR3 sequences, over 8.5% detected once. With regard to this clonotype: The antigen remains undetermined.

The same data also went into a second study, on yellow fever vaccine responses in identical twins.

Sequenced material: CD8+ T cells sorted from blood. The chain uses TRBV28 and TRBJ2-1; D remains unclear. The receptor was derived from a woman in her late teens or twenties in good health. This CDR3 is CASSFLAIAINEQFF. The CDR3, as DNA: TGTGCCAGCAGTTTCCTCGCCATAGCTATCAATGAGCAGTTCTTC.